A single sample gave rise to the 32 T cell receptor beta chains below, sequenced in a study of Ad26.COV2.S vaccination and SARS-CoV-2 variants. Treatment reported: around 19 received Ad26.COV2.S at low or high dose, single or two shots; 5 received placebo; per-sample allocation not given. After the first vaccine or placebo injection, samples were drawn on day 63. Profiled with immunoSEQ multiplex PCR; TCRdb holds only in-frame clones, not every one. The table lists about 370,000 clones, more than 85% of them singletons. Sequenced material: peripheral blood, taken in a trial of Ad26.COV2.S vaccine versus placebo. All receptors derive from a person between 18 and 65 years old who received the Ad26.COV2.S COVID-19 vaccine or a placebo.

This chain joins TRBV5-4 and TRBJ1-2, with no clear D. CDR3 length equals 13 residues. Trimming stripped 4 bases from V and 6 bases from J, with 13 bases between. Germline V CDR1 and CDR2: SGHNT, YYREEE (reference sequence). CDR3 protein: CASSQDFSNGYTF. Written as DNA, the CDR3 is TGTGCCAGCAGCCAGGATTTTTCGAATGGCTACACCTTC. The entire variable domain, with the rest obtained from reference TRBV5-4 and TRBJ1-2, is as follows: ETGVTQSPTHLIKTRGQQVTLRCSSQSGHNTVSWYQQALGQGPQFIFQYYREEENGRGNFPPRFSGLQFPNYSSELNVNALELDDSALYLCASSQDFSNGYTFGSGTRLTVV.

This clone has only a few counts. The chain recombines TRBV7-9 with TRBJ2-5; the match to TRBD1 covers 8 bases. J lost 4 bases, V lost 5 bases, and 12 bases had no gene match. The CDR3 totals 16 residues. Germline values: CDR1 SEHNR, CDR2 FQNEAQ (reference sequence). The CDR3 region is CASSQRISGGLETQYF. CDR3 nucleotides: TGTGCCAGCAGCCAGCGTATCTCAGGGGGCCTAGAGACCCAGTACTTC.

The chain is built from TRBV7-9 and TRBJ2-5, with D uncertain. The germline CDR1 and CDR2 sequences are SEHNR and FQNEAQ (reference sequence). The CDR3 is 13 residues long. Trimming took 2 bases from V and 4 from J, leaving 8 bases between them. CDR3 amino acids: CASSLKGGETQYF. CDR3 nucleotide sequence: TGTGCCAGCAGCTTAAAGGGTGGAGAGACCCAGTACTTC.

On this clone itself: This CDR3 is also generated by other DNA sequences in the sample. The chain recombines TRBV7-9 with TRBJ2-5, with a tentative D call TRBD2 (5 bases). CDR1 is SEHNR, CDR2 FQNEAQ, per germline (reference sequence). The CDR3 runs to 13 residues. The V gene lost 4 bases and the J gene lost 1 base, with 7 bases spanning the gap. In DNA form, the CDR3 reads TGTGCCAGCAGCTCACGGGGCCAAGAGACCCAGTACTTC. The encoded protein is CASSSRGQETQYF.

This clone was observed a few times. The chain links TRBV7-6 to TRBJ2-7; TRBD2 matches 8 bases. The CDR3 length is 15 residues. Trimming took 3 bases from V and 5 from J; bases not matched to a gene: 9. Per the germline V gene, CDR1 is SGHVS and CDR2 is FNYEAQ. In DNA, the CDR3 is TGTGCCAGCAGCTTCAGCGCGGGGGGCCACAACGAGCAGTACTTC. The encoded protein is CASSFSAGGHNEQYF.

The chain couples TRBV7-9 to TRBJ2-2; 8 bases line up with TRBD2. V lost 2 bases, J lost 7 bases, and 9 bases stayed unmatched. CDR1 and CDR2 (germline): SEHNR, FQNEAQ (reference sequence). This CDR3 has 16 amino acids. The CDR3 DNA sequence: TGTGCCAGCAGCTTAAGATTCGAGCGGGGGTTCGGGGAGCTGTTTTTT. This sequence encodes CASSLRFERGFGELFF.

The chain combines TRBV30 with TRBJ1-6, with 10 nucleotides matching TRBD1. Germline CDR1 is GTSNPN and CDR2 is SVGIG (reference sequence). This CDR3 spans 17 amino acids. The ends lost 2 bases at V and 6 bases at J; junction bases unmatched: 10. CDR3: CAWSRGQGHPLNSPLHF. For the CDR3, the DNA is TGTGCCTGGAGTCGGGGACAGGGGCATCCCCTTAATTCACCCCTCCACTTT. Full variable domain (outside the CDR3, taken from reference TRBV30 and TRBJ1-6): SQTIHQWPATLVQPVGSPLSLECTVEGTSNPNLYWYRQAAGRGLQLLFYSVGIGQISSEVPQNLSASRPQDRQFILSSKKLLLSDSGFYLCAWSRGQGHPLNSPLHFGNGTRLTVT.

The chain joins TRBV7-9 to TRBJ2-2, with 10 nucleotides matching TRBD1. Germline-derived CDR1 and CDR2 are SEHNR and FQNEAQ (reference sequence). The CDR3 is 16 amino acids. V shed 4 bases, J shed 1 base, and the junction held 3 bases outside the gene matches. The CDR3 protein is CASSSRDRGNTGELFF. In nucleotides, the CDR3 is TGTGCCAGCAGCTCCCGGGACAGGGGGAACACCGGGGAGCTGTTTTTT.

A note on this clone: Other DNA sequences in this specimen translate into the identical CDR3. The chain links TRBV5-1 to TRBJ2-5, with D uncertain. The CDR3 extends over 13 amino acids. From germline, CDR1 is SGHRS and CDR2 YFSETQ. The germline V and J ends were trimmed by 0 bases and 5 bases, with 8 bases remaining between them. This CDR3 reads CASSLGGPETQYF. In DNA form, the CDR3 reads TGCGCCAGCAGCTTGGGGGGTCCTGAGACCCAGTACTTC.

CDR3 bases: TGCGCCAGCAGCTTGGGGCTCACACCTTCCCCCTACGAGCAGTACTTC. Its translation: CASSLGLTPSPYEQYF. The rearrangement joins TRBV5-1 to TRBJ2-7; the D is unclear. V dropped 0 bases and J dropped 2 bases, with 15 bases sitting between them. The V gene's germline CDR1 is SGHRS and CDR2 YFSETQ. CDR3 length: 16 amino acids.

The rearrangement uses TRBV7-8 and TRBJ1-5, with D uncertain. Germline values: CDR1 SGHVS, CDR2 FQNEAQ. V shed 5 bases and J shed 2 bases, with 10 bases lying between them. The CDR3 contains 14 residues. CDR3 nucleotide sequence: TGTGCCAGCAGCCGGCGATTGGGCAATCAGCCCCAGCATTTT. Its protein product is CASSRRLGNQPQHF.

The gene calls are TRBV6-2 or TRBV6-3 and TRBJ2-2, with a tentative D call TRBD2 (5 bases). Trimming stripped 0 bases from V and 4 bases from J, with 9 bases between. CDR3 length: 15 residues. Germline loops: CDR1 MNHEY, CDR2 SVGEGT. The CDR3 protein is CASSYSHAGTGELFF. The CDR3 DNA follows: TGTGCCAGCAGTTACTCGCACGCGGGCACCGGGGAGCTGTTTTTT.

The gene calls are TRBV6-5 and TRBJ1-1; 8 bases line up with TRBD1. J was trimmed by 11 bases and V by 6 bases; bases with no gene match: 11. Germline CDR1 is MNHEY and CDR2 is SVGAGI. This CDR3 is 13 amino acids long. The CDR3 sequence: CASRQGVFLEAFF. The CDR3 nucleotides are TGTGCCAGCAGACAGGGGGTCTTCCTAGAGGCTTTCTTT.

J is TRBJ1-2 and V is TRBV6-6, with D perhaps TRBD1 (5 bases). Germline lookup yields CDR1 MNHNY and CDR2 SVGAGI (reference sequence). The germline V and J ends were trimmed by 8 bases and 6 bases, with 19 bases remaining between them. There are 14 residues in the CDR3. CDR3 in DNA: TGTGCCAGCGGATCCCCCGGGACTGCGGATGGCTACACCTTC. Translation: CASGSPGTADGYTF.

This chain links TRBV7-9 with TRBJ2-3; D is undetermined. Germline V CDR1 and CDR2: SEHNR, FQNEAQ (reference sequence). Between the trimmed V and J ends, which lost 3 bases and 6 bases, there was a span of 19 bases. The CDR3 is made up of 16 amino acids. The DNA of the CDR3 is TGTGCCAGCAGCTTGCCGGACCCAGCGACGACGGATACGCAGTATTTT. Its translation: CASSLPDPATTDTQYF.

The chain joins TRBV5-1 to TRBJ1-1; 9 bases are a match to TRBD1. Germline trimming cut 2 bases from V and 2 bases from J; bases unmatched to any gene: 4. CDR1 and CDR2 from the germline V gene are SGHRS and YFSETQ. CDR3 length: 15 residues. CDR3 protein: CASSFITGGNTEAFF. CDR3 DNA: TGCGCCAGCAGCTTTATCACAGGGGGCAACACTGAAGCTTTCTTT.

A single count supports this clone. The rearrangement links TRBV7-2 to TRBJ1-2; D possibly corresponds to TRBD1 (5 bases). Germline V gene lookup returns CDR1 SGHTA and CDR2 FQGNSA. V gave up 1 base and J gave up 4 bases, with 13 bases separating them. CDR3 size: 15 residues. CDR3 bases: TGTGCCAGCAGCTTAGGAAACACAGGCATCTATGGCTACACCTTC. As protein: CASSLGNTGIYGYTF.

J is TRBJ1-5 and V is TRBV14; D remains unclear. V lost 2 bases to trimming and J lost 9 bases, with 8 bases between them. CDR1 is SGHDN, CDR2 FVKESK, per germline. The CDR3 is 12 residues long. As DNA, the CDR3 is TGTGCCAGCAGCCAACAGTTAGGGCCCCAGCATTTT. Amino acid sequence: CASSQQLGPQHF.

The rearrangement joins TRBV11-2 to TRBJ1-3; D is unresolved. V was cut by 5 bases and J by 0 bases, with 14 bases left in between. The germline V gene encodes CDR1 SGHAT and CDR2 FQNNGV. This CDR3 comprises 16 residues. DNA for the CDR3: TGTGCCAGCAGCATCTTGAGGGCTGCCTCTGGAAACACCATATATTTT. It specifies CASSILRAASGNTIYF.

The V gene is TRBV7-9, the J gene TRBJ2-7; 13 bases fit TRBD2. V was pared by 5 bases and J by 5 bases, with 6 bases of the junction left unmatched. The CDR3 covers 15 residues. Germline V gene sequence: CDR1 SEHNR, CDR2 FQNEAQ (reference sequence). The CDR3 nucleotides read TGTGCCAGCAGCCCCAGACTAGCGGGGGGAAACGAGCAGTACTTC. Amino acids: CASSPRLAGGNEQYF.

The chain couples TRBV14 to TRBJ1-1; weak D call: TRBD1 (5 bases). The CDR3 is 13 amino acids. Germline CDR1 is SGHDN and CDR2 is FVKESK. V lost 6 bases and J 6 bases, leaving 14 bases between the germline ends. The CDR3 sequence: CASRKKGRPEAFF. DNA for the CDR3: TGTGCCAGCAGGAAAAAGGGGAGGCCTGAAGCTTTCTTT. The variable domain in full, with the rest retrieved from reference TRBV14 and TRBJ1-1, is EAGVTQFPSHSVIEKGQTVTLRCDPISGHDNLYWYRRVMGKEIKFLLHFVKESKQDESGMPNNRFLAERTGGTYSTLKVQPAELEDSGVYFCASRKKGRPEAFFGQGTRLTVV.

The J gene is TRBJ2-7, the V gene TRBV2, with TRBD1 as a possible D gene (5 bases). The CDR3 length is 14 residues. V lost 7 bases to trimming and J lost 2 bases, with 15 bases between them. Germline loops: CDR1 SNHLY, CDR2 FYNNEI. The CDR3 spells CASKIEQDAYEQYF. For the CDR3, the DNA is TGTGCCAGCAAGATCGAACAGGATGCCTACGAGCAGTACTTC.

The rearrangement uses TRBV5-1 and TRBJ1-1; D gene unclear. Trimming stripped 2 bases from V and 4 bases from J, with 15 bases between. Germline V gene lookup returns CDR1 SGHRS and CDR2 YFSETQ. The CDR3 is made up of 15 amino acids. The CDR3 DNA reads as TGCGCCAGCAGCTTTTTGGGGAATTTGGGCACTGAAGCTTTCTTT. Translation gives CASSFLGNLGTEAFF.

The chain has TRBV20-1 and TRBJ2-7; 8 bases are shared with TRBD1. This CDR3 has 15 amino acids. J lost 6 bases, V lost 6 bases, and 16 bases had no gene match. The germline CDR1 and CDR2 sequences are DFQATT and SNEGSKA (reference sequence). This CDR3 is CSASRGTGGKGEQYF. As DNA, the CDR3 is TGCAGTGCCAGTCGGGGGACAGGCGGGAAGGGCGAGCAGTACTTC.

Worth noting for this clone: Compared with germline, one end of the junction differs, possibly owing to a read error. The rearrangement uses TRBV7-7 and TRBJ2-1; no firm D call. The CDR3 has 13 residues. Germline V gene data show CDR1 as SSHAT and CDR2 as FNYEAQ (reference sequence). In DNA, the CDR3 is TGTGCTAGCAGCTTAGACTTCTTGGGAGAGCAGTTCTTC. Its protein product is CASSLDFLGEQFF. Full variable domain (missing parts from reference TRBV7-7 and TRBJ2-1): GAGVSQSPRYKVTKRGQDVTLRCDPISSHATLYWYQQALGQGPEFLTYFNYEAQPDKSGLPSDRFSAERPEGSISTLTIQRTEQRDSAMYRCASSLDFLGEQFFGPGTRLTVL.

This chain connects TRBV27 to TRBJ2-2; TRBD2 is a possible D gene (6 bases). The V gene lost 6 bases and the J gene lost 3 bases, with 11 bases spanning the gap. The CDR3 contains 14 residues. Germline CDR1 is MNHEY and CDR2 is SMNVEV (reference sequence). The CDR3 sequence is CASRPGLYTGELFF. For the CDR3, the DNA is TGTGCCAGCAGGCCTGGACTATACACCGGGGAGCTGTTTTTT.

This chain connects TRBV18 to TRBJ2-1, with TRBD1 as a possible D gene (5 bases). Trimming took 4 bases from V and 8 from J, leaving 15 bases between them. The CDR3 is 14 residues long. From germline, CDR1 is KGHSH and CDR2 LQKENI. Here the CDR3 reads CASSLRADVDEQFF. CDR3 in DNA: TGTGCCAGCTCACTCAGGGCCGACGTCGATGAGCAGTTCTTC.

V and J are TRBV19 and TRBJ2-7; D possibly uses TRBD1 or TRBD2 (5 bases each). Germline CDR1 and CDR2: LNHDA and SQIVND (reference sequence). V lost 3 bases to trimming and J lost 0 bases, with 9 bases between them. This CDR3 region has 14 residues. The CDR3 DNA reads TGTGCCAGTAGTATGGGGACGATCTCCTACGAGCAGTACTTC. It is translated as CASSMGTISYEQYF. Complete variable domain (other parts from reference TRBV19 and TRBJ2-7): DGGITQSPKYLFRKEGQNVTLSCEQNLNHDAMYWYRQDPGQGLRLIYYSQIVNDFQKGDIAEGYSVSREKKESFPLTVTSAQKNPTAFYLCASSMGTISYEQYFGPGTRLTVT.

The chain is built from TRBV2 and TRBJ1-2; TRBD1 aligns across 7 bases. This CDR3 is built from 13 residues. The germline CDR1 and CDR2 sequences are SNHLY and FYNNEI. With V trimmed by 7 bases and J by 3 bases, 5 bases remained unmatched. Here the CDR3 reads CASNIGTDYGYTF. The CDR3 region has the DNA TGTGCCAGCAACATAGGGACAGACTATGGCTACACCTTC.

This clone was seen once. Here the CDR3 DNA reads TGTGCCAGCAGCGCCCGACAGGGAATAGAAGAGACCCAGTACTTC. Translation: CASSARQGIEETQYF. This rearrangement joins TRBV11-3 to TRBJ2-5, with 7 bases matching TRBD1. The CDR3 has 15 amino acids. CDR1 SGHNT and CDR2 YENEEA come from the germline V gene. J gave up 3 bases and V 5 bases, and 9 bases lay outside the gene matches. Full variable domain (remainder filled in from reference TRBV11-3 and TRBJ2-5): EAGVVQSPRYKIIEKKQPVAFWCNPISGHNTLYWYLQNLGQGPELLIRYENEEAVDDSQLPKDRFSAERLKGVDSTLKIQPAELGDSAVYLCASSARQGIEETQYFGPGTRLLVL.

The chain carries TRBV3-1 (or the pseudogene TRBV3-2) and TRBJ2-1; 8 nucleotides align to TRBD1. This CDR3 contains 19 residues. Germline CDR1 LGHDT, CDR2 YNNKEL (reference sequence). V gave up 4 bases and J gave up 2 bases; unmatched junction bases: 16. This chain's CDR3 is CASSPRAPSTGATYNEQFF. DNA for the CDR3: TGTGCCAGCAGCCCGCGGGCGCCATCGACAGGGGCCACCTACAATGAGCAGTTCTTC.

In its sample, this clone was seen many times. The CDR3 coding sequence is TGTGCCAGCACCCTGACTAGCGGGGGGGTCTACGAGCAGTACTTC. Encoded protein: CASTLTSGGVYEQYF. The chain couples TRBV6-5 to TRBJ2-7; TRBD2 matches at 14 bases. Unmatched junction bases numbered 5, after V lost 7 bases and J lost 3 bases. The CDR3 is made up of 15 amino acids. Germline V gives CDR1 MNHEY, CDR2 SVGAGI.